The sequence of this T cell receptor beta chain was determined in a study of CD8+CD57+ T cells in acquired aplastic anemia (dated by TCRdb to the late 2010s). Broadly, across the study: A mean of roughly 2.9 ug of DNA, ranging from roughly 0.19 to 30 ug, was extracted from sorted CD4+ and CD8+ cells. CD8+CD57+ expansion was defined as a frequency above the mean frequency observed in healthy subjects. Study-wide conclusions, independent of this receptor: Roughly 30 CD8+ CDR3 sequences were found to be shared between patients and controls, but these sequences appeared to be highly expressed in patients and within the immunodominant clones of the patients. No significant difference in CD8+ Simpson's diversity was found between patients and healthy controls (P=0.060).

The V and J ends are trimmed by 2 bases and 4 bases, leaving 22 bases between them. CDR1 and CDR2 are drawn from the germline V gene (reference sequence): DFQATT, SNEGSKA. Its CDR3 holds 17 amino acids, cysteine through phenylalanine. The only DNA kept is the CDR3, 51 bases in frame from the first base. Expansion of CD8+CD57+ cells had been shown by flow cytometry in the patients chosen for sequencing. All patients had severe acquired aplastic anemia diagnosed by International Study of Aplastic Anemia and Agranulocytosis and Camitta criteria. At the time blood was sampled, none of the patients had received any therapy. In the study, sorted CD4+ and CD8+ blood T cells from patients with severe aplastic anemia and from healthy subjects underwent deep sequencing of TCR repertoires. In the USA, patient enrollment took place under clinicaltrials.gov protocols 00001620, 01623167, 00001397, 00071045, 00081523 and 00961064. Ficoll-Paque density gradient centrifugation was used to isolate peripheral blood mononuclear cells. Before DNA extraction, CD4+ and CD8+ T cells were sorted with FACS or magnetic beads.

Genomic DNA was used as template for profiling of TCR beta VDJ combinations and CDR3 sequences. An Illumina HiSeq 2000 was used for TCR repertoire sequencing. The authors' pipeline ran thus. Repertoire assessment relied on Simpson's diversity index, CDR3 size and DJ length profiles, and TRBV/TRBJ rearrangement plots. Whichever DNA sequence was most abundant in the deep sequencing data was defined as the immunodominant clone. CDR3 amino acid sequences were screened for sharing across subjects and compared with published repertoires and the VDJdb database. TCRdb reprocessing: public reads trimmed at Q25 with fastp, clones called with MiXCR, in-frame beta chains kept. CDR3 protein duplicates are merged, each entry listing the most common genes and DNA. The V and J calls follow TCRdb's processing rather than the paper's. The sample table shows 55,000 to 60,000 distinct CDR3 sequences, and roughly three fifths are seen once. The ten largest clones add up to roughly 16% of the sample.

This clonotype showed up many times. Which antigen it targets is not known. There are no base qualities to consult, and no much larger clone falls within one base. This receptor was identified in a human donor with aplastic anemia. Sequences were obtained from sorted CD4+, CD8+, or CD8+CD57+ T cells (not recorded which) from PBMCs. Recombination linked TRBV20-1 to TRBJ2-3; there is no confident call for the D gene. The CDR3 amino acid sequence is: CSARPPVSSSLPDTQYF. DNA sequence: TGCAGTGCTAGACCTCCGGTCTCCTCTTCCCTTCCAGATACGCAGTATTTT.